This T cell receptor beta chain was obtained from a study of shared clonotypes between healthy human individuals. Here immunoSEQ multiplex PCR was the method, and the copy in TCRdb shows in-frame clones only, minus some. This sample has roughly 1,000,000 clones, with 78% found just once. Looked up from germline, CDR1 is SGHRS and CDR2 is YFSETQ. Unmatched junction bases numbered 2, after V lost 2 bases and J lost 6 bases. This CDR3 contains 14 residues. The rearrangement uses TRBV5-1 and TRBJ2-7, with 13 bases fitting TRBD2. Sample: memory CD4+ T cells from PBMCs. Noted subset: CD45RA-negative fraction. This receptor was identified in a man aged 18 to 29 in good health. Some clones in this sample may be carry-over from other donors' samples. CDR3 protein: CASSFRLAGGEQYF. Written as DNA, the CDR3 is TGCGCCAGCAGCTTCAGACTAGCGGGAGGCGAGCAGTACTTC.